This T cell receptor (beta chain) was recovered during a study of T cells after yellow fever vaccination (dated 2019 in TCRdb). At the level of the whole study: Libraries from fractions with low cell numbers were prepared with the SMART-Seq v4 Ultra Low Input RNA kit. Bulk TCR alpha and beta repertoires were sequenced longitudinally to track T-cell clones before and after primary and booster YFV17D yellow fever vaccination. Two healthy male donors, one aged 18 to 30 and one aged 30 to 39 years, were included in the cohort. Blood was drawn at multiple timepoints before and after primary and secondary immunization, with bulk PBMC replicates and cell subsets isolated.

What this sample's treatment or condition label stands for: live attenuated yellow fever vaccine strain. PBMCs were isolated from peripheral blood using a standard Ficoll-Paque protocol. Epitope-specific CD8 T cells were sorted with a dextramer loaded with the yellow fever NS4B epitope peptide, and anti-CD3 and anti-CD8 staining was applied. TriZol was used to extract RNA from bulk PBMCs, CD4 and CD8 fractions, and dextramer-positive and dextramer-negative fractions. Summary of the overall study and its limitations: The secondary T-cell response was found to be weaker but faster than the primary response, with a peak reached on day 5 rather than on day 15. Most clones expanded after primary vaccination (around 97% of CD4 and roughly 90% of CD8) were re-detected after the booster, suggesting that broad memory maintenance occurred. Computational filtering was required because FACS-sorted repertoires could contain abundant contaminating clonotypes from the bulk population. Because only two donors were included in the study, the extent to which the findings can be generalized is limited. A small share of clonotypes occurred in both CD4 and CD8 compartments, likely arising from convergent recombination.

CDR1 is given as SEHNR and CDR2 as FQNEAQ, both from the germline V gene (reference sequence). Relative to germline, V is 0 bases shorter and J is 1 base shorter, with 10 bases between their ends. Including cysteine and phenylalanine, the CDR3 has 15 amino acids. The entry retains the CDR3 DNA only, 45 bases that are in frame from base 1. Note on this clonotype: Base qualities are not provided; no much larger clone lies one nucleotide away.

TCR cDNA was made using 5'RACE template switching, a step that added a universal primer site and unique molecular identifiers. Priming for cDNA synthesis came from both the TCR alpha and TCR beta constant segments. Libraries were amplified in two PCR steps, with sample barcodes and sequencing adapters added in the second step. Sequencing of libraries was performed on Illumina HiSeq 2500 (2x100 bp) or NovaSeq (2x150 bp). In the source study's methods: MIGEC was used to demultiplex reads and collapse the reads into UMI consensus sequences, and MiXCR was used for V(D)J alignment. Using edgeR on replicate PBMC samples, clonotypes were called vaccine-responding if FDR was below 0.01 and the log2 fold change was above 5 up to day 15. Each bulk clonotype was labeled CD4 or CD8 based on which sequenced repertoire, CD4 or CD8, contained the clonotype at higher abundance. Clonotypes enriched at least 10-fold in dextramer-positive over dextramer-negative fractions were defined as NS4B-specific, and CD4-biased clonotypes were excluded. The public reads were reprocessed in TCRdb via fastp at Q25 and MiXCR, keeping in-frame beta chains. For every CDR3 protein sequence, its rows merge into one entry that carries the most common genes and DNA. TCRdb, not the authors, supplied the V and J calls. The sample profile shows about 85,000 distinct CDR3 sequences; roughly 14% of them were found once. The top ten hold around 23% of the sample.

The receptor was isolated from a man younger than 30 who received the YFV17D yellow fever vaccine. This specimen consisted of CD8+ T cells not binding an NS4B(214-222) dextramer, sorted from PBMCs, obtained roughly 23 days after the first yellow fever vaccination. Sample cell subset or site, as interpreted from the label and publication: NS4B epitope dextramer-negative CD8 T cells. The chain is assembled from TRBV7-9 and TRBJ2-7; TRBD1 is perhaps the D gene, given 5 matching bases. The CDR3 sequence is CASSLAQGASYEQYF. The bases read TGTGCCAGCAGCTTAGCGCAGGGCGCTTCCTACGAGCAGTACTTC.